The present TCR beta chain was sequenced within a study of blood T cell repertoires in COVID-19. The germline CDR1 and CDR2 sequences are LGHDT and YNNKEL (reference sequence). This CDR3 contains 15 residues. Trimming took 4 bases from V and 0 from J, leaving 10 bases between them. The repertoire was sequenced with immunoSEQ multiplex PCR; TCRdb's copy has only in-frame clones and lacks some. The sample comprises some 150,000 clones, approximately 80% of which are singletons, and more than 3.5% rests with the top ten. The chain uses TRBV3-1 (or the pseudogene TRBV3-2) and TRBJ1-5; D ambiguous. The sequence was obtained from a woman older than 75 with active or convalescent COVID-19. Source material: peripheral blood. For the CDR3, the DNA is TGTGCCAGCAGCCTAAGGACTGGTAGCAATCAGCCCCAGCATTTT. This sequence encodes CASSLRTGSNQPQHF.